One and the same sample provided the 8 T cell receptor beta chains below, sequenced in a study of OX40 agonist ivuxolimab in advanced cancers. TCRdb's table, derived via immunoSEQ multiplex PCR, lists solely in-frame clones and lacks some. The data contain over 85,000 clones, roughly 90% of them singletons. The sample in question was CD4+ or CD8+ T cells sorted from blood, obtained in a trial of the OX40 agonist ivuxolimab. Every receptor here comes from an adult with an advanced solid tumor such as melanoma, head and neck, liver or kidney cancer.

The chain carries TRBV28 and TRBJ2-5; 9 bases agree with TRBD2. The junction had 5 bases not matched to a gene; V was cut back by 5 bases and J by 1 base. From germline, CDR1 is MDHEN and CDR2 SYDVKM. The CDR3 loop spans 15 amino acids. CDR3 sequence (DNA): TGTGCCAGCAGTGTGACTAGCGGTATCCAAGAGACCCAGTACTTC. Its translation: CASSVTSGIQETQYF.

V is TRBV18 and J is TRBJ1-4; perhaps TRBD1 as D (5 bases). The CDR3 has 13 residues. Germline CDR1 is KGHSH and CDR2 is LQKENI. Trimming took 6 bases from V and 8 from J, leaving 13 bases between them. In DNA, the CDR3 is TGTGCCAGCTCGTCCCAGGGAGGAGAAAAACTGTTTTTT. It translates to CASSSQGGEKLFF.

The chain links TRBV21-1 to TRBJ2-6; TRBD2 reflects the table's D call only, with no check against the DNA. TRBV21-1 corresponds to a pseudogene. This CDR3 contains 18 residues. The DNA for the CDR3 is TGTGCCACAAAACCCGGGACTAGCGGGATGGACGGGGCCAACGTCCTGACTTTC. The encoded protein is CATKPGTSGMDGANVLTF.

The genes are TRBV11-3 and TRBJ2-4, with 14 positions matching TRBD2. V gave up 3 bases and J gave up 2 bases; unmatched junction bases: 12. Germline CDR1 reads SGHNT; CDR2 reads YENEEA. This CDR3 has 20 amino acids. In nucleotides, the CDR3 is TGTGCCAGCAGCTTCTTGGGGACTAGCGGGAGAAGATTATCCAAAAACATTCAGTACTTC. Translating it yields CASSFLGTSGRRLSKNIQYF.

CDR3 loop: CASSPQSYEQYF. CDR3 sequence (DNA): TGTGCCAGCTCACCACAGAGCTACGAGCAGTACTTC. The rearrangement joins TRBV18 to TRBJ2-7; D not certain. The V end lost 1 base, the J end lost 3 bases, and 4 bases lay between the germline ends. Germline V gene data show CDR1 as KGHSH and CDR2 as LQKENI. The CDR3 runs 12 residues.

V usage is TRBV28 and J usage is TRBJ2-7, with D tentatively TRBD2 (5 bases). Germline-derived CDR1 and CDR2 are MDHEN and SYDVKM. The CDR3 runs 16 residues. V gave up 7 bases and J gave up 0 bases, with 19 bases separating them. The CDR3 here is CASTSLAPRSSYEQYF. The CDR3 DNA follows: TGTGCCAGCACCTCCCTAGCCCCGAGAAGCTCCTACGAGCAGTACTTC.

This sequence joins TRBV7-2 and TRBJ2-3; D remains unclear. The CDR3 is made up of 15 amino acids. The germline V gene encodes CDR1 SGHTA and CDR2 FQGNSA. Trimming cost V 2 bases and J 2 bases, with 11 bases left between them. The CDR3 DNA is TGTGCCAGCAGCTTAATGGTAGCTTCCACAGATACGCAGTATTTT. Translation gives CASSLMVASTDTQYF.

CDR3 in amino acids: CASSSSRLGLSGTDTQYF. CDR3 nucleotide sequence: TGCGCCAGCAGCTCATCTCGACTAGGGCTATCGGGCACAGATACGCAGTATTTT. This chain links TRBV5-1 with TRBJ2-3; D is perhaps TRBD2 (6 bases). The CDR3 is 18 residues long. Trimming cost V 3 bases and J 1 base, with 21 bases left between them. Germline loops: CDR1 SGHRS, CDR2 YFSETQ. Based on the CDR3 plus reference TRBV5-1 and TRBJ2-3, the full variable domain is KAGVTQTPRYLIKTRGQQVTLSCSPISGHRSVSWYQQTPGQGLQFLFEYFSETQRNKGNFPGRFSGRQFSNSRSEMNVSTLELGDSALYLCASSSSRLGLSGTDTQYFGPGTRLTVL.